This TCR beta chain came from a study of regulatory T cells in long-lasting Graves disease. Germline CDR1 and CDR2: MDHEN and SYDVKM. V was trimmed by 4 bases and J by 3 bases, leaving 12 bases between them. The CDR3 is 15 amino acids. Time point reported: persistent/refractory GD, antithyroid drugs over 5 years with positive TRAb. After RNA was extracted from PBMCs, the TCR library was made from it. Libraries of TCR beta came from iRepertoire HTBI primers plus Arm-PCR of CDR3 regions. Via MiXCR, TCRdb re-called the multiplex PCR reads, giving one row per CDR3 protein. The table has approximately 350,000 distinct CDR3 sequences, less than 30% seen once. Many counts were recorded for this clonotype.

The starting material was peripheral blood mononuclear cells (PBMCs), obtained when the disease was refractory, from a patient treated with antithyroid drugs. This sequence originates from a middle-aged woman with Graves disease. The chain recombines TRBV28 with TRBJ1-4; weak D call: TRBD1 (5 bases). As DNA, the CDR3 is TGTGCCAGCAGTTCCCAGGGAGGGCCTAATGAAAAACTGTTTTTT. Translating it yields CASSSQGGPNEKLFF.